Listed here is a single T cell receptor (beta chain). This clonotype has at least ten counts. There is no known antigen for this receptor. Per-base qualities were not stored, and no clone one base away is much larger. Amplification of TCR beta CDR3 regions was carried out from RNA transcripts. The TCR CDR3 was subjected to a first round of RT-PCR using the HTBI primer set and the Qiagen OneStep RT-PCR kit. A second multiplex PCR round built the libraries, followed by size selection and purification. Libraries were sequenced paired-end with 100 bp reads on an Illumina HiSeq2000. Under the source paper's analysis protocol: SOAPnuke was used to process the raw data, removing reads that contained adapters or uncalled bases, had a mean Phred below 15, or lacked an exact match to the constant primer or identifier. COPE v1.2.5 was used to merge high-quality paired reads, and clonotypes were defined as unique nucleotide sequences. Clonotypes were aligned to IMGT TRBV, TRBD and TRBJ reference segments using MiTCR v1.1. The analysis included only V-J combinations with a frequency above 0.0001, which together covered about 99% of the repertoires. The TCS score was defined as the ratio of F50 (clonal expansion) to E x V (chaos), calculated using BLOSUM62-based TCRdist between CDR3 peptides within each V-J. Welch's t-statistics and random forest reduced roughly 500 V-J features to about 13, which were used in a naive Bayes classifier (R e1071). The similarity between thyroid and blood repertoires was quantified using the Morisita-Horn index. TCRdb applied fastp at Q25 and MiXCR to the public reads, then kept only in-frame beta chains. Rows are unified per CDR3 protein, each entry keeping the most common DNA and genes. TCRdb, not the authors, supplied the V and J calls. The sample table records about 610,000 distinct CDR3 sequences; roughly 46% of these occur just once. Of the sample, about 8.3% falls within the top ten clones.

This sample is drawn from a study of T cells in Graves' hyperthyroidism and ophthalmopathy (dated by TCRdb to 2018 to 2020). Looking at the study overall: TCR V-J signatures able to tell the groups apart were searched for in a discovery cohort of 95 or so patients, of whom approximately 40 had Graves' ophthalmopathy and roughly 58 had stable Graves' hyperthyroidism. An independent validation cohort of around 19 hyperthyroidism patients and some 15 patients who later progressed to ophthalmopathy tested prospective prediction of ophthalmopathy. The roughly 90 discovery patients were divided at random into training and test sets in a 7:3 ratio. In six Graves' hyperthyroidism patients, the study also compared T-cell repertoires from thyroid tissue with T-cell repertoires from blood. After sampling, hyperthyroidism patients received methimazole starting at 30 mg daily, and ophthalmopathy patients received high-dose intravenous methylprednisolone. TCR Vbeta CDR3 sequencing of approximately 140 peripheral blood samples (fewer than 45 ophthalmopathy, about 74 hyperthyroidism and roughly 17 progressor patients) is reported in the paper. Study-wide conclusions, independent of this receptor: Sample size was not statistically predetermined, and investigators were not blinded to group allocation. A 13 V-J signature model separated ophthalmopathy from stable hyperthyroidism, with approximately 86% sensitivity and just under 84% specificity in cross-validation and 80%/75% in testing. Most expanded thyroid clonotypes (frequency above 0.001) were also detected in blood, suggesting blood repertoires may reflect thyroid immune responses. In validation, the model predicted progression to ophthalmopathy a median of approximately 6.3 months before onset, with about 71% sensitivity and just under 75% specificity.

V and J lose 1 base and 12 bases, and a span of 10 bases separates them. From its cysteine to its phenylalanine, the CDR3 spans 11 amino acids. Just CDR3 DNA is preserved here, 33 bases in frame from base 1. A patient counted as having stable Graves' hyperthyroidism if no progression to ophthalmopathy occurred over 18 months of follow-up. Hyperthyroidism patients were aged 18 to 65 years and newly diagnosed, with disease duration of less than 2 months. The study excluded patients with uncontrolled infections, other autoimmune diseases, pregnancy or lactation. Diagnoses relied on clinical symptoms, serum thyroxine and TRAb, thyroid ultrasound and orbital computed tomography. Total RNA was extracted using Trizol reagent, and RNA quality was assessed on an Agilent 2100 Bioanalyzer.

This receptor was taken from a woman between 18 and 29 years old with Graves' hyperthyroidism. The chain was built from TRBV12-3 or TRBV12-4 and TRBJ2-7; TRBD1 might be the D gene, on 6 matching bases. What was sequenced was peripheral blood or thyroid tissue (not recorded which). The CDR3 here reads CASSLGVTGYF. The DNA sequence is as follows: TGTGCCAGCAGTTTAGGAGTGACAGGGTACTTC.